One and the same sample provided the 21 T cell receptor beta chains below, sequenced in a study of early T cells in non-severe SARS-CoV-2 infection. TCRdb reprocessed the 5' RACE reads with MiXCR, giving one entry per CDR3 protein. Among 55,000 to 85,000 distinct CDR3 sequences listed, around 10% were seen once. The specimen was whole blood. The receptors were sampled from an adult who was a healthcare worker with PCR-confirmed SARS-CoV-2 infection or an uninfected control (not recorded which).

This clonotype was counted between two and nine times. This chain links TRBV12-3 or TRBV12-4 with TRBJ2-1; 8 positions agree with TRBD2. This CDR3 is built from 16 residues. The junction had 11 bases not matched to a gene; V was cut back by 5 bases and J by 5 bases. CDR3 protein: CASSPRGTSFHNEQFF. The CDR3 DNA follows: TGTGCCAGCAGTCCCCGCGGGACTAGTTTCCACAATGAGCAGTTCTTC.

Comments on this clonotype: A much larger clonotype is one base distant, so this may be a read error. The J gene is TRBJ2-7, the V gene TRBV11-1, with TRBD2 identical over 9 bases. The CDR3 is 14 residues long. CDR1 and CDR2 (germline): SGHAT, FQDESV (reference sequence). The CDR3 DNA follows: TGTACCAGCAGCGAGACTAGCGGACCCTATGTGCAGTACTTC. Translating it yields CTSSETSGPYVQYF. Together with reference TRBV11-1 and TRBJ2-7, the CDR3 gives the full variable domain: EAEVAQSPRYKITEKSQAVAFWCDPISGHATLYWYRQILGQGPELLVQFQDESVVDDSQLPKDRFSAERLKGVDSTLKIQPAELGDSAMYLCTSSETSGPYVQYFGPGTRLTVT.

This chain links TRBV2 with TRBJ2-7; tentatively, D is TRBD2 (5 bases). Germline V gives CDR1 SNHLY, CDR2 FYNNEI. This CDR3 is 14 amino acids long. V was shortened by 6 bases and J by 3 bases, with 15 bases between the two germline ends. In nucleotides, the CDR3 is TGTGCCAGCAGGGCGGGCATGGTATTCTACGAGCAGTACTTC. This encodes CASRAGMVFYEQYF.

The chain joins TRBV5-6 to TRBJ2-6, with D perhaps TRBD1 (5 bases). CDR1 and CDR2 from the germline V gene are SGHDT and YYEEEE. The V end was cut by 4 bases, the J end by 4 bases, with 21 bases between. This CDR3 region has 18 residues. CDR3 amino acids: CASSGQPGLPGGANVLTF. The CDR3, as DNA: TGTGCCAGCAGCGGCCAGCCAGGGCTTCCAGGGGGGGCCAACGTCCTGACTTTC.

The genes are TRBV28 and TRBJ2-7, with unresolved D. Per the germline V gene, CDR1 is MDHEN and CDR2 is SYDVKM. The CDR3 is made up of 11 amino acids. Deletions cut 3 bases from V and 4 bases from J, with 4 bases between. The CDR3 is CASSFNYEQYF. CDR3 coding DNA: TGTGCCAGCAGTTTTAATTACGAGCAGTACTTC.

V and J are TRBV29-1 and TRBJ2-7; tentatively, D is TRBD1 or TRBD2 (5 bases each). The V gene lost 0 bases and the J gene lost 0 bases, with 12 bases spanning the gap. Germline V gives CDR1 SQVTM, CDR2 ANQGSEA. The CDR3 runs 15 residues. The CDR3 here is CSVEDPGTSSYEQYF. Written as DNA, the CDR3 is TGCAGCGTTGAAGATCCCGGGACCAGCTCCTACGAGCAGTACTTC.

V gene TRBV12-3 or TRBV12-4 combines with J gene TRBJ1-6, with TRBD1 matching 7 bases. This CDR3 region has 19 residues. The ends lost 6 bases at V and 0 bases at J; junction bases unmatched: 14. CDR3 sequence reads: CASRGRQGFKSSYNSPLHF. Here the CDR3 DNA reads TGTGCCAGCAGGGGCCGACAGGGATTTAAGAGCTCCTATAATTCACCCCTCCACTTT.

This clonotype was counted ten times or more. J is TRBJ1-1 and V is TRBV29-1; D might be TRBD1 (6 bases). The CDR3 runs 12 residues. Germline CDR1 and CDR2: SQVTM and ANQGSEA. V lost 7 bases and J lost 7, with 16 bases in between. In nucleotides, the CDR3 is TGCAGCGCCAGTAGGGGGTTGAGTGAAGCTTTCTTT. Protein sequence: CSASRGLSEAFF.

This clonotype was seen at least ten times. For the CDR3, the DNA is TGCGCCAGCAGCCAGGGACTAGCGGGAGACACGCAGTATTTT. Its translation is CASSQGLAGDTQYF. The rearrangement uses TRBV4-1 and TRBJ2-3; 14 bases align to TRBD2. The CDR3 covers 14 residues. Unmatched junction bases numbered 2, after V lost 3 bases and J lost 9 bases. Germline loops: CDR1 MGHRA, CDR2 YSYEKL.

The gene calls are TRBV29-1 and TRBJ1-4, with D tentatively TRBD1 (5 bases). This CDR3 comprises 14 residues. The V end lost 7 bases, the J end lost 7 bases, and 19 bases lay between the germline ends. Germline CDR1 is SQVTM and CDR2 is ANQGSEA. The CDR3: CSALKGSGSEKLFF. The CDR3 region has the DNA TGCAGCGCCCTAAAGGGGTCAGGGTCTGAAAAACTGTTTTTT.

This clonotype was picked up many times. V and J are TRBV30 and TRBJ2-3; 13 bases agree with TRBD2. In germline, CDR1 is GTSNPN, CDR2 SVGIG (reference sequence). V shed 2 bases and J 4 bases; nucleotides not matched to a gene: 6. This CDR3 has 16 amino acids. The CDR3 coding sequence is TGTGCCTGGAGTACCGGACTAGCGGGAGCCCCAGATACGCAGTATTTT. Translating it yields CAWSTGLAGAPDTQYF. Looking up the rest from reference TRBV30 and TRBJ2-3 gives the full variable domain: SQTIHQWPATLVQPVGSPLSLECTVEGTSNPNLYWYRQAAGRGLQLLFYSVGIGQISSEVPQNLSASRPQDRQFILSSKKLLLSDSGFYLCAWSTGLAGAPDTQYFGPGTRLTVL.

This clonotype was seen only a few times. The chain couples TRBV2 to TRBJ1-2; D gene uncertain. The CDR3 is made up of 14 amino acids. Germline V gene data show CDR1 as SNHLY and CDR2 as FYNNEI. Between the trimmed V and J ends, which lost 8 bases and 2 bases, there was a span of 15 bases. CDR3 in amino acids: CASVLGPRNYGYTF. The DNA of the CDR3 is TGTGCCAGCGTTCTCGGGCCCCGAAACTATGGCTACACCTTC. The full variable domain, completed using reference TRBV2 and TRBJ1-2, is EPEVTQTPSHQVTQMGQEVILRCVPISNHLYFYWYRQILGQKVEFLVSFYNNEISEKSEIFDDQFSVERPDGSNFTLKIRSTKLEDSAMYFCASVLGPRNYGYTFGSGTRLTVV.

There are many counts of this clonotype. The rearrangement uses TRBV20-1 and TRBJ2-1, with a tentative D call TRBD2 (6 bases). The CDR3 totals 12 residues. V gave up 3 bases and J gave up 6 bases, with 9 bases separating them. Germline V gives CDR1 DFQATT, CDR2 SNEGSKA (reference sequence). The CDR3 DNA follows: TGCAGTGCTAGGGAGCGGGTCAATGAGCAGTTCTTC. This sequence encodes CSARERVNEQFF.

This rearrangement joins TRBV5-1 to TRBJ1-1, with no clear D. CDR3 length: 14 residues. V lost 0 bases to trimming and J lost 1 base, with 7 bases between them. Germline-derived CDR1 and CDR2 are SGHRS and YFSETQ. The CDR3 sequence is CASSLERRNTEAFF. CDR3 bases: TGCGCCAGCAGCTTGGAAAGGAGGAACACTGAAGCTTTCTTT.

This clonotype came up many times. This rearrangement joins TRBV6-2 or TRBV6-3 to TRBJ1-1; D gene uncertain. V was cut by 4 bases and J by 4 bases, with 13 bases left in between. This CDR3 contains 14 residues. Germline-derived CDR1 and CDR2 are MNHEY and SVGEGT. The CDR3 region is CASSSGIRGTEAFF. The CDR3 coding sequence is TGTGCCAGCAGTTCGGGGATCCGCGGCACTGAAGCTTTCTTT.

The V and J genes are TRBV9 and TRBJ2-1, with 8 bases that match TRBD2. Germline values: CDR1 SGDLS, CDR2 YYNGEE. Trimming at V came to 0 bases and at J to 7 bases, leaving 15 bases not matched to a gene. There are 18 residues in the CDR3. The CDR3 is CASSVATSGGPKENEQFF. Written as DNA, the CDR3 is TGTGCCAGCAGCGTAGCTACCAGCGGGGGACCCAAGGAGAATGAGCAGTTCTTC.

This clonotype was seen repeatedly, ten times or more. In DNA, the CDR3 is TGTGCCAGTAGTACCTCGACAGGGGCGGTCACAGATACGCAGTATTTT. Amino acid sequence: CASSTSTGAVTDTQYF. The V call is TRBV19, the J call TRBJ2-3, with 8 bases fitting TRBD1. V dropped 4 bases and J dropped 2; count of bases not matched to a gene: 8. CDR1 and CDR2 from the germline V gene are LNHDA and SQIVND (reference sequence). The CDR3 spans 16 residues.

In its sample, this clonotype was seen many times. The chain links TRBV10-2 to TRBJ2-7; TRBD1 might be the D (5 bases). Germline V gene lookup returns CDR1 WSHSY and CDR2 SAAADI. The CDR3 has 14 amino acids. The germline V and J ends were trimmed by 0 bases and 2 bases, with 8 bases remaining between them. The CDR3 is CASSESGRAYEQYF. The CDR3 nucleotides are TGCGCCAGCAGTGAGTCGGGCAGGGCCTACGAGCAGTACTTC.

This clonotype showed up just a few times. The J gene is TRBJ2-3, the V gene TRBV19, with 11 positions matching TRBD1. V lost 5 bases, J lost 2 bases, and 12 bases stayed unmatched. Germline loops: CDR1 LNHDA, CDR2 SQIVND (reference sequence). The CDR3 runs to 18 residues. The CDR3 is CASSGVLSGQGVTDTQYF. The CDR3 DNA reads as TGTGCCAGTAGTGGCGTCCTATCGGGACAGGGGGTCACAGATACGCAGTATTTT.

The chain couples TRBV29-1 to TRBJ1-4; 9 nucleotides align to TRBD1. Germline CDR1 SQVTM, CDR2 ANQGSEA. CDR3 length equals 13 residues. Unmatched junction bases numbered 5, after V lost 6 bases and J lost 6 bases. The chain's CDR3 is CSVRRDRDEKLFF. The CDR3 bases are TGCAGCGTGCGCCGGGACAGGGATGAAAAACTGTTTTTT.

This clonotype appeared many times. This chain uses TRBV7-9 with TRBJ2-2; no firm D call. The CDR3 runs to 12 residues. V was trimmed by 11 bases and J by 5 bases, leaving 12 bases between them. Germline V gene sequence: CDR1 SEHNR, CDR2 FQNEAQ (reference sequence). CDR3 DNA sequence: TGTGCCCCCGAAGGTGGAACCGGGGAGCTGTTTTTT. The encoded protein is CAPEGGTGELFF.